The present TCR beta chain was sequenced within a study of blood T cell repertoires in COVID-19. TCRdb keeps only in-frame clones here, not all; method: immunoSEQ multiplex PCR. This table holds some 260,000 clones, approximately 90% found once. This clone was observed once. The length of the CDR3 is 15 residues. J was trimmed by 6 bases and V by 0 bases; bases with no gene match: 5. Per germline, CDR1 SGDLS and CDR2 YYNGEE. The clonotype comes from a man aged 40-49 years who had recovered from COVID-19. The gene calls are TRBV9 and TRBJ2-2; 7 bases align to TRBD1. Sequenced input: PBMCs or T cells enriched from blood (not recorded which). CDR3 nucleotides: TGTGCCAGCAGCGTAGAGGGGGCTAGTCCCGGGGAGCTGTTTTTT. It yields the protein CASSVEGASPGELFF.